This TCR beta chain was captured by sequencing in a study of shared clonotypes between healthy human individuals. Germline V gives CDR1 LNHNV, CDR2 YYDKDF (reference sequence). There are 17 residues in the CDR3. V lost 1 base and J lost 3, with 16 bases in between. In its sample, this clone was seen once. Only in-frame clones appear in the TCRdb table, and some are missing; sequencing was by immunoSEQ multiplex PCR. The sample has roughly 2,300,000 clones, 85% to 95% seen once; the top ten hold 0.3% to 0.4%. Caucasian adults residing in Nashville, Tennessee made up all the donors. The rearrangement uses TRBV15 and TRBJ1-5; D ambiguous. Sequencing was performed on naive CD4+ T cells from PBMCs. Specified subset: CD45RA+ positively selected. This clonotype originated in a man between 18 and 35 years old in good health. Some clones in this sample may be carry-over from other donors' samples. DNA for the CDR3: TGTGCCACCAGCAGAGCACCCACGTCAGAATTCAATCAGCCCCAGCATTTT. It encodes CATSRAPTSEFNQPQHF.